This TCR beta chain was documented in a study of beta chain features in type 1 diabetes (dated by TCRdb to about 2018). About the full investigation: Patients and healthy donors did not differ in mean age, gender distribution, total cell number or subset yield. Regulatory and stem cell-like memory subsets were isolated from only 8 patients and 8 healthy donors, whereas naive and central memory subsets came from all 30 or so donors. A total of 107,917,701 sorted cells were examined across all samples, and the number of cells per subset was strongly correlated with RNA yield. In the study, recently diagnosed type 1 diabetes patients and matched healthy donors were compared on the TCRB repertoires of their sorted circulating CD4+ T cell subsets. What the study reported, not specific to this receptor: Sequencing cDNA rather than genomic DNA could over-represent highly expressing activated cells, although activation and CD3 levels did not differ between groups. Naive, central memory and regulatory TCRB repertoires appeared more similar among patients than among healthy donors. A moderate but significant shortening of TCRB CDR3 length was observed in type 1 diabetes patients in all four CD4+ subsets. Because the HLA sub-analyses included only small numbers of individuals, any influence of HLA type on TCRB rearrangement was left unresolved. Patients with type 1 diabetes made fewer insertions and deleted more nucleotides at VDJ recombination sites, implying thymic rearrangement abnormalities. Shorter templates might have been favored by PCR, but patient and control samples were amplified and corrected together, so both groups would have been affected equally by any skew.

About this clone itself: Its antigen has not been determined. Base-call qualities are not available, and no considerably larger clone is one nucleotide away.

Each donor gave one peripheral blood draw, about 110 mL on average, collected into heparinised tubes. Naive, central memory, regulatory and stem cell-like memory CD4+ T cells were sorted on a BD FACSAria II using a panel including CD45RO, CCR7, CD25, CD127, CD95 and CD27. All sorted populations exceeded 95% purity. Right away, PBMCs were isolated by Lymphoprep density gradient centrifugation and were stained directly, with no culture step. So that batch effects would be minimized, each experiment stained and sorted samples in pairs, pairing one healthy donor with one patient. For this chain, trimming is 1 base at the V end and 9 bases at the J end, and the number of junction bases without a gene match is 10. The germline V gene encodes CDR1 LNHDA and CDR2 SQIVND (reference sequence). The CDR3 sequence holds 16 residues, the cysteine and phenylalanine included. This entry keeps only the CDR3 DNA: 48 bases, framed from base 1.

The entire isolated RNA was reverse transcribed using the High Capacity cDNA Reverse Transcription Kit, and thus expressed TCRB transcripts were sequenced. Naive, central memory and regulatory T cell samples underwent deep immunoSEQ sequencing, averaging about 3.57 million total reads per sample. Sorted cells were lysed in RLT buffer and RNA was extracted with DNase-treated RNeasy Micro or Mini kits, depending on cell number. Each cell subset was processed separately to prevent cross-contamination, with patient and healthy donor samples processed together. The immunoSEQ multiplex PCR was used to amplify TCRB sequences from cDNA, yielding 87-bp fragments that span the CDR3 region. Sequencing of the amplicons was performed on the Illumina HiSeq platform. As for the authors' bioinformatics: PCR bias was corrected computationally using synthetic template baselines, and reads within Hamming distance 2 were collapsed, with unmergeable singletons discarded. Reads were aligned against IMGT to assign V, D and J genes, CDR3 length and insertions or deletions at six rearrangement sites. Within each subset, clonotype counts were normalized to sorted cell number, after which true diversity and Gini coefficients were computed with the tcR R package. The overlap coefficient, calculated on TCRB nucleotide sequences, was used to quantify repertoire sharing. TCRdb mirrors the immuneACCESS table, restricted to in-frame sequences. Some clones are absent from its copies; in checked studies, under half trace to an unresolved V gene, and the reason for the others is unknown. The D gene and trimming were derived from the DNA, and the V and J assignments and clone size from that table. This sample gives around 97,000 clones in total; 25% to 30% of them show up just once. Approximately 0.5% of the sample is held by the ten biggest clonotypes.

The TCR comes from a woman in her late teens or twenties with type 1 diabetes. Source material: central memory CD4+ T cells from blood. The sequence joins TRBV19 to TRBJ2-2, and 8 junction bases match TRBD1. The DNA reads TGTGCCAGTAGTATAGGCCAGTCAGGGGGCGCCTGGGAGCTGTTTTTT. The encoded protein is CASSIGQSGGAWELFF.